This T cell receptor (beta chain) was identified in a study of T cells in tumors after PD-1 blockade. Study-wide background: Excluded were patients with checkpoint blockade, immunosuppressants, or radiotherapy or other anti-cancer therapy within 4 weeks. Patients received pembrolizumab 200 mg every 3 weeks or cemiplimab 350 mg every 2 weeks. A subset received ongoing vismodegib 150 mg daily alongside anti-PD-1 therapy.

Clones were sequenced by immunoSEQ multiplex PCR, and TCRdb holds only the in-frame ones, with some missing. The table lists about 21,000 clones, over 70% of them singletons. The V end lost 6 bases, the J end lost 0 bases, and 5 bases lay between the germline ends. This CDR3 contains 13 residues. The TCR originated in a human donor with advanced basal cell or squamous cell carcinoma (not recorded which). The rearrangement uses TRBV12-3 or TRBV12-4 and TRBJ1-4; D gene uncertain. The input for sequencing was PBMCs, taken after anti-PD-1 therapy. CDR3: CASRETTNEKLFF. In DNA form, the CDR3 reads TGTGCCAGCAGGGAGACAACTAATGAAAAACTGTTTTTT.